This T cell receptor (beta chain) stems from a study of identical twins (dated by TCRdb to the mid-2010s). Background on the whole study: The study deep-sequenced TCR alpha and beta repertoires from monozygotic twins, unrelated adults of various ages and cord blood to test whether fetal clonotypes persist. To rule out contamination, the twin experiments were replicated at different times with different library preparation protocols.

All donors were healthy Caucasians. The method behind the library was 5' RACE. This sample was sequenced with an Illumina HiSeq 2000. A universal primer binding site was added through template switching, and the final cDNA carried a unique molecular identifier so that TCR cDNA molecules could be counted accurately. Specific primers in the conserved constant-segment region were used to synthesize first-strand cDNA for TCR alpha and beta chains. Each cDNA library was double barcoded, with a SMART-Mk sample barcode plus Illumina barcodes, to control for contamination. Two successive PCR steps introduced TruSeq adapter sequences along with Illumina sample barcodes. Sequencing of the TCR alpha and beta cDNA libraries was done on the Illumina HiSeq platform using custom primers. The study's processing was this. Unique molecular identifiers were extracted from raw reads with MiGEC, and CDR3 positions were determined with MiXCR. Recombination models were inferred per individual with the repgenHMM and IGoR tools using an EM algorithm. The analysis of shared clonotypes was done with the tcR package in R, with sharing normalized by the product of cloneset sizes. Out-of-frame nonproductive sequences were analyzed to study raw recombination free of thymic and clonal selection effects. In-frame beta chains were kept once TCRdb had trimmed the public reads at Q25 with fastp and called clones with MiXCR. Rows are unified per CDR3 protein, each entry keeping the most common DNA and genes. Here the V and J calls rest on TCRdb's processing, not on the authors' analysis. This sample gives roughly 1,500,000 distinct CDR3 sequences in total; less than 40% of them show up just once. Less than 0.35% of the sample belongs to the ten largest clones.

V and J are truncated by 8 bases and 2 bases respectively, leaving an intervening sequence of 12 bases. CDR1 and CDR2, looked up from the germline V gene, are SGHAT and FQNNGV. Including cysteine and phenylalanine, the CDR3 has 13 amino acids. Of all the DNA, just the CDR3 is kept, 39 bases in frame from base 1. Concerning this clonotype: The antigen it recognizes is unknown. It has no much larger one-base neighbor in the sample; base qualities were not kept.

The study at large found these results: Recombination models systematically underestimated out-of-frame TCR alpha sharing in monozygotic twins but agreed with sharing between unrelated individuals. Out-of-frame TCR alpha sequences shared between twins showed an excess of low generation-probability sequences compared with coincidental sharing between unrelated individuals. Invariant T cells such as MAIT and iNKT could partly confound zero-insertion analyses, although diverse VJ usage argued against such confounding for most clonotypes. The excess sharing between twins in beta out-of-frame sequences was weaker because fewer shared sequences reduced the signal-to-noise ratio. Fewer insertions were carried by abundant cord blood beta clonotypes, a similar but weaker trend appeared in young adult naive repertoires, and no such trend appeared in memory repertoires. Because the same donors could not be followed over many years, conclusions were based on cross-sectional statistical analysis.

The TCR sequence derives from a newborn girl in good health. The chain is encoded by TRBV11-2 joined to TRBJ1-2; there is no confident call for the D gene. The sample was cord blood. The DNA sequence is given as TGTGCCAGCGGCGCGGACGGGAACTATGGCTACACCTTC. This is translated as CASGADGNYGYTF. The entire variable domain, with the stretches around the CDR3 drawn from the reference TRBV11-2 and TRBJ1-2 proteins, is EAGVAQSPRYKIIEKRQSVAFWCNPISGHATLYWYQQILGQGPKLLIQFQNNGVVDDSQLPKDRFSAERLKGVDSTLKIQPAKLEDSAVYLCASGADGNYGYTFGSGTRLTVV.